Shown below are 27 T cell receptor beta chains from a single sample sequenced in a study of control samples from healthy donors and cancer patients. The repertoire was sequenced with immunoSEQ multiplex PCR; TCRdb's copy has only in-frame clones and lacks some. The sample yields fewer than 200,000 clones, about 94% seen once. The sequencing sample was made of PBMCs. These receptors all stem from a man aged 55 to 70 with colorectal cancer.

The chain joins TRBV5-1 to TRBJ2-5, with 9 bases fitting TRBD2. CDR1 is SGHRS, CDR2 YFSETQ, per germline. This CDR3 contains 16 residues. Losses at the gene ends were 0 bases for V and 1 base for J; bases not matched to a gene: 4. The CDR3 DNA sequence: TGCGCCAGCAGCTTGGGACTAGCGGACCTCCAAGAGACCCAGTACTTC. Its translation: CASSLGLADLQETQYF.

The rearrangement links TRBV19 to TRBJ2-3, with D tentatively TRBD1 or TRBD2 (5 bases each). The CDR3 has 15 residues. Per germline, CDR1 LNHDA and CDR2 SQIVND (reference sequence). Trimming took off 3 bases at V and 1 base at J, with 11 bases between the two ends. CDR3 nucleotides: TGTGCCAGTAGTATGGGGGACCGGGGCACAGATACGCAGTATTTT. Protein sequence: CASSMGDRGTDTQYF.

CDR3 residues: CASSSYGTGYNEQFF. The CDR3, as DNA: TGTGCCAGCAGTTCCTACGGGACAGGGTACAATGAGCAGTTCTTC. The rearrangement uses TRBV27 and TRBJ2-1; 9 bases are a match to TRBD1. The CDR3 runs 15 residues. V was clipped by 4 bases and J by 4 bases; unmatched bases: 5. Germline CDR1 MNHEY, CDR2 SMNVEV (reference sequence).

The chain couples TRBV5-1 to TRBJ2-1; D is unresolved. The CDR3 consists of 13 residues. V lost 2 bases and J 13 bases, leaving 16 bases between the germline ends. Per the germline V gene, CDR1 is SGHRS and CDR2 is YFSETQ. CDR3 nucleotide sequence: TGCGCCAGCAGCTTTTCGCGCGATCCACCCCAGTTCTTC. Translation gives CASSFSRDPPQFF. Combining the CDR3 with reference TRBV5-1 and TRBJ2-1 gives the whole variable domain KAGVTQTPRYLIKTRGQQVTLSCSPISGHRSVSWYQQTPGQGLQFLFEYFSETQRNKGNFPGRFSGRQFSNSRSEMNVSTLELGDSALYLCASSFSRDPPQFFGPGTRLTVL.

CDR3 nucleotides: TGTGCCAGCAGCTTAACGAACCCCCGGGGGGCGCATGGCTACACCTTC. Protein: CASSLTNPRGAHGYTF. The chain combines TRBV7-9 with TRBJ1-2; possibly TRBD1 for D (6 bases). The germline V gene encodes CDR1 SEHNR and CDR2 FQNEAQ (reference sequence). The CDR3 sequence is 16 residues long. The V end lost 2 bases, the J end lost 6 bases, and 19 bases lay between the germline ends. The whole variable domain, filled in from reference TRBV7-9 and TRBJ1-2, reads DTGVSQNPRHKITKRGQNVTFRCDPISEHNRLYWYRQTLGQGPEFLTYFQNEAQLEKSRLLSDRFSAERPKGSFSTLEIQRTEQGDSAMYLCASSLTNPRGAHGYTFGSGTRLTVV.

The chain uses TRBV2 and TRBJ2-2, with 9 bases fitting TRBD2. There are 16 residues in the CDR3. The germline V gene encodes CDR1 SNHLY and CDR2 FYNNEI. J lost 4 bases, V lost 7 bases, and 10 bases had no gene match. The CDR3 loop is CASTSLPSGATGELFF. In DNA form, the CDR3 reads TGTGCCAGCACTTCCCTTCCTAGCGGGGCCACCGGGGAGCTGTTTTTT.

The CDR3 sequence is CASSLDLGQGAGEQYF. As DNA, the CDR3 is TGTGCCAGCAGCTTAGATCTGGGACAGGGGGCCGGAGAGCAGTACTTC. The chain uses TRBV11-2 and TRBJ2-7, with 12 bases matching TRBD1. The CDR3 runs 16 residues. Trimming took 0 bases from V and 7 from J; bases not matched to a gene: 7. Germline V gene lookup returns CDR1 SGHAT and CDR2 FQNNGV.

The chain couples TRBV5-1 to TRBJ2-7; 8 nucleotides agree with TRBD1. V lost 4 bases and J lost 6; bases outside the gene matches: 9. CDR3 length: 14 residues. Germline CDR1 reads SGHRS; CDR2 reads YFSETQ. CDR3 bases: TGCGCCAGCAGCCCGCTGGACAGGGTAGCCGAGCAGTACTTC. Amino acids: CASSPLDRVAEQYF.

The V gene is TRBV7-9, the J gene TRBJ1-6; D possibly corresponds to TRBD1 (5 bases). Trimming shortened V by 1 base and J by 5 bases, and 6 bases separated the two germline ends. CDR1 and CDR2 (germline): SEHNR, FQNEAQ (reference sequence). The CDR3 totals 14 residues. The CDR3, as DNA: TGTGCCAGCAGCTTAGACAGGAATAATTCACCCCTCCACTTT. It translates to CASSLDRNNSPLHF. Full variable domain (missing parts from reference TRBV7-9 and TRBJ1-6): DTGVSQNPRHKITKRGQNVTFRCDPISEHNRLYWYRQTLGQGPEFLTYFQNEAQLEKSRLLSDRFSAERPKGSFSTLEIQRTEQGDSAMYLCASSLDRNNSPLHFGNGTRLTVT.

The rearrangement joins TRBV5-1 to TRBJ1-4; 9 bases map to TRBD1. Germline CDR1 reads SGHRS; CDR2 reads YFSETQ. This CDR3 contains 15 residues. The V and J ends lost 1 base and 5 bases, in that order; junction bases with no gene match: 3. DNA of the CDR3: TGCGCCAGCAGCTTGAGGACAGGGGCAAATGAAAAACTGTTTTTT. Protein: CASSLRTGANEKLFF.

A few counts support this clone. This chain links TRBV6-5 with TRBJ1-5, with 7 positions matching TRBD1. The ends lost 7 bases at V and 0 bases at J; junction bases unmatched: 3. The CDR3 covers 14 residues. CDR1 and CDR2 from the germline V gene are MNHEY and SVGAGI. DNA for the CDR3: TGTGCCAGCACAGACAGGGCTAGCAATCAGCCCCAGCATTTT. Its translation is CASTDRASNQPQHF.

This rearrangement joins TRBV7-2 to TRBJ2-3; D ambiguous. From germline, CDR1 is SGHTA and CDR2 FQGNSA. The CDR3 is 15 residues long. V gave up 1 base and J gave up 1 base, with 9 bases separating them. The CDR3 here is CASSLVGRRTDTQYF. CDR3 nucleotide sequence: TGTGCCAGCAGCTTAGTTGGCAGGCGCACAGATACGCAGTATTTT.

The rearrangement links TRBV3-1 (or the pseudogene TRBV3-2) to TRBJ2-3; the match to TRBD2 covers 15 bases. Germline V gene sequence: CDR1 LGHDT, CDR2 YNNKEL (reference sequence). The CDR3 sequence is 18 residues long. The trim removed 2 bases at V and 2 bases at J, leaving 5 bases unmatched. The CDR3 sequence is CASSQPRTSGGDTDTQYF. The CDR3, as DNA: TGTGCCAGCAGCCAACCACGGACTAGCGGGGGGGACACAGATACGCAGTATTTT.

This chain uses TRBV19 with TRBJ1-6, with D unclear. V lost 3 bases to trimming and J lost 16 bases, with 13 bases between them. From germline, CDR1 is LNHDA and CDR2 SQIVND (reference sequence). This CDR3 comprises 12 residues. The CDR3 DNA follows: TGTGCCAGTAGTATCAAAAATTCAGCACTCCACTTT. Its translation: CASSIKNSALHF. The full variable domain, completed using reference TRBV19 and TRBJ1-6, is DGGITQSPKYLFRKEGQNVTLSCEQNLNHDAMYWYRQDPGQGLRLIYYSQIVNDFQKGDIAEGYSVSREKKESFPLTVTSAQKNPTAFYLCASSIKNSALHFGNGTRLTVT.

The chain is built from TRBV5-4 and TRBJ2-3; 8 bases align to TRBD2. With V trimmed by 3 bases and J by 6 bases, 6 bases remained unmatched. The CDR3 is 14 residues long. CDR1 is SGHNT and CDR2 is YYREEE in the germline V gene (reference sequence). The CDR3 nucleotides are TGTGCCAGCAGCTCGGGAGGGGGGGCGGATACGCAGTATTTT. Encoded protein: CASSSGGGADTQYF.

V and J are TRBV29-1 and TRBJ2-6; TRBD2 is a possible D gene (5 bases). Trimming took 5 bases from V and 0 from J, leaving 8 bases between them. Germline V CDR1 and CDR2: SQVTM, ANQGSEA. This CDR3 is 14 amino acids long. CDR3 residues: CSVSAGSGANVLTF. The DNA for the CDR3 is TGCAGCGTTTCGGCGGGCTCTGGGGCCAACGTCCTGACTTTC.

The table lists this clone with a count of one. The chain carries TRBV24-1 and TRBJ2-2; the D call may be TRBD1 or TRBD2 (5 bases each). The length of the CDR3 is 16 residues. V gave up 2 bases and J gave up 7 bases, with 16 bases separating them. Germline assignment: CDR1 KGHDR and CDR2 SFDVKD. CDR3 sequence reads: CATSDSTGAVSGELFF. The CDR3 DNA follows: TGTGCCACCAGTGATTCCACCGGGGCAGTGAGCGGGGAGCTGTTTTTT.

The V and J genes are TRBV14 and TRBJ2-1, with 7 bases fitting TRBD2. The trim removed 4 bases at V and 3 bases at J, leaving 3 bases unmatched. CDR1 and CDR2 from the germline V gene are SGHDN and FVKESK. The CDR3 runs 14 residues. As DNA, the CDR3 is TGTGCCAGCAGCCCTGGGAGGGGCTACAATGAGCAGTTCTTC. Translating it yields CASSPGRGYNEQFF.

This clone has a single count. The chain links TRBV6-6 to TRBJ1-6, with a weak D call TRBD1 (5 bases). Germline CDR1 MNHNY, CDR2 SVGAGI (reference sequence). Trimming removed 7 bases from V and 0 bases from J, with 10 bases in between. CDR3 length: 15 amino acids. The CDR3 reads CASKEGSSYNSPLHF. In DNA, the CDR3 is TGTGCCAGCAAGGAGGGGTCCTCCTATAATTCACCCCTCCACTTT.

The chain uses TRBV15 and TRBJ2-3; D assignment may be TRBD1 or TRBD2 (5 bases each). The CDR3 loop spans 15 amino acids. V lost 4 bases and J lost 6, with 17 bases in between. Germline V gene lookup returns CDR1 LNHNV and CDR2 YYDKDF (reference sequence). The chain's CDR3 is CATSTRDGPLDTQYF. Here the CDR3 DNA reads TGTGCCACCAGCACCCGGGACGGCCCGCTGGATACGCAGTATTTT.

The chain is built from TRBV28 and TRBJ1-2, with D perhaps matching TRBD1 (5 bases). This CDR3 comprises 13 residues. V dropped 4 bases and J dropped 7 bases, with 13 bases sitting between them. CDR1 MDHEN and CDR2 SYDVKM come from the germline V gene. CDR3 nucleotide sequence: TGTGCCAGCAGTTCCGGGCGAGGGGTTGGCTACACCTTC. The encoded protein is CASSSGRGVGYTF.

The rearrangement uses TRBV7-6 and TRBJ1-5, with 9 bases that match TRBD1. The junction had 5 bases not matched to a gene; V was cut back by 5 bases and J by 3 bases. This CDR3 is 15 amino acids long. CDR1 SGHVS and CDR2 FNYEAQ come from the germline V gene. The CDR3 DNA reads as TGTGCCAGCAGCCAGGGACAGGGTTACAATCAGCCCCAGCATTTT. The encoded protein is CASSQGQGYNQPQHF.

This clone was counted a single time. This rearrangement joins TRBV7-9 to TRBJ2-1; 11 bases agree with TRBD2. The CDR3 length is 15 residues. In germline, CDR1 is SEHNR, CDR2 FQNEAQ (reference sequence). Trimming took 4 bases from V and 10 from J; bases not matched to a gene: 9. CDR3 bases: TGTGCCAGCAGCTCCGGACTAGCGGGTGCCGAGGAGCAGTTCTTC. Translated: CASSSGLAGAEEQFF.

J is TRBJ1-5 and V is TRBV5-8; D unclear. CDR3 length: 13 amino acids. V lost 0 bases to trimming and J lost 4 bases, with 5 bases between them. Germline V gene data show CDR1 as SGHTS and CDR2 as YDEGEE. As DNA, the CDR3 is TGTGCCAGCAGCTTGGTCGGGAATCAGCCCCAGCATTTT. Its translation is CASSLVGNQPQHF.

A word on this clone: One junction end does not reproduce the germline sequence, and a read error may be involved. The chain couples TRBV5-1 to TRBJ2-3; D could derive from TRBD1 or TRBD2 (7 bases each). The germline V gene encodes CDR1 SGHRS and CDR2 YFSETQ. The length of the CDR3 is 16 residues. This CDR3 reads CARSSGGGGPTDTQYF. CDR3 DNA sequence: TGCGCCCGCAGCTCGGGGGGAGGGGGCCCCACAGATACGCAGTATTTT.

The chain carries TRBV2 and TRBJ2-7, with 10 bases identical to TRBD1. Germline V gene lookup returns CDR1 SNHLY and CDR2 FYNNEI. The V segment lost 5 bases and the J segment 3 bases; nucleotides outside the gene matches: 1. The CDR3 length is 13 residues. As DNA, the CDR3 is TGTGCCAGCAGTCGGGACAGGGGCTACGAGCAGTACTTC. The encoded protein is CASSRDRGYEQYF.

The chain recombines TRBV5-1 with TRBJ2-3; 9 bases line up with TRBD2. Germline V gene lookup returns CDR1 SGHRS and CDR2 YFSETQ. V shed 4 bases and J 4 bases; nucleotides not matched to a gene: 16. The CDR3 sequence is 18 residues long. The chain's CDR3 is CASSRYPSGVNLADTQYF. In nucleotides, the CDR3 is TGCGCCAGCAGCCGCTATCCTAGCGGGGTAAATCTGGCAGATACGCAGTATTTT. Together with reference TRBV5-1 and TRBJ2-3, the CDR3 gives the full variable domain: KAGVTQTPRYLIKTRGQQVTLSCSPISGHRSVSWYQQTPGQGLQFLFEYFSETQRNKGNFPGRFSGRQFSNSRSEMNVSTLELGDSALYLCASSRYPSGVNLADTQYFGPGTRLTVL.